The 5 T cell receptor beta chains presented below share a single source sample, sequenced in a study of cytomegalovirus exposure and HLA in healthy donors (dated by TCRdb to the late 2010s). Libraries were constructed by the immunoSEQ multiplex PCR assay. The multiplex PCR relied on a mix of 60 forward primers for TCR Vbeta segments and 13 reverse primers for TCR Jbeta segments. TCRdb took over this immuneACCESS table, retaining in-frame rearrangements with V and J assigned. Such tables are incomplete; in checked studies, under half of the missing clones stem from an unresolved V gene, and the remainder is unexplained. This sample lists fewer than 150,000 clones; 74% were detected once. Approximately 6.4% of the sample belongs to the ten largest clones. Sequencing was carried out using PBMCs. The receptors come from a woman aged 45-65 years in good health and CMV-seropositive.

Worth noting for this clone: The junction does not match germline at one end; this may be a read error. The rearrangement joins TRBV7-9 to TRBJ1-1, with D possibly matching TRBD1 (5 bases). The CDR3 length is 18 residues. The germline gives CDR1 SEHNR, CDR2 FQNEAQ (reference sequence). The CDR3: CSSSELGGGNQRNTEAFF. In DNA, the CDR3 is TGTTCCAGCAGCGAATTAGGTGGGGGGAACCAGCGTAATACTGAAGCTTTCTTT.

The chain has TRBV5-1 and TRBJ2-7; 8 positions agree with TRBD1. The CDR3 length is 15 residues. Germline V gene lookup returns CDR1 SGHRS and CDR2 YFSETQ. J gave up 1 base and V 0 bases, and 3 bases lay outside the gene matches. In DNA, the CDR3 is TGCGCCAGCAGCTTGGGCGGGACAGGATCCTACGAGCAGTACTTC. Its protein product is CASSLGGTGSYEQYF.

The chain is built from TRBV9 and TRBJ1-1, with D hard to call. V lost 0 bases and J lost 0, with 3 bases in between. The CDR3 is made up of 13 amino acids. Germline V CDR1 and CDR2: SGDLS, YYNGEE. Here the CDR3 reads CASSVAMNTEAFF. CDR3 nucleotide sequence: TGTGCCAGCAGCGTAGCCATGAACACTGAAGCTTTCTTT.

The CDR3 nucleotides are TGTGCCAGCAGACCAGGGGTCACAGATACGCAGTATTTT. This gives the protein CASRPGVTDTQYF. The gene calls are TRBV6-5 and TRBJ2-3; perhaps TRBD1 as D (6 bases). Germline assignment: CDR1 MNHEY and CDR2 SVGAGI. CDR3 length: 13 residues. Trimming removed 6 bases from V and 2 bases from J, with 9 bases in between.

The chain links TRBV19 to TRBJ1-4; tentatively, D is TRBD1 (5 bases). Trimming removed 6 bases from V and 3 bases from J, with 11 bases in between. Germline CDR1 is LNHDA and CDR2 is SQIVND (reference sequence). The CDR3 has 14 residues. CDR3 in DNA: TGTGCCAGTAGCAGGGATGCGGCTAATGAAAAACTGTTTTTT. Translating gives CASSRDAANEKLFF.